This entry is about one T cell receptor (beta chain). Its antigen is as yet unknown. This entry comes from a study of CD8+ T cells in alopecia areata. Overall study findings and caveats: Normal scalp showed lower clonality than lesional scalp, especially alopecia totalis/universalis.

Following RNA extraction, reverse transcription yielded cDNA that acted as the sequencing template. Method: immunoSEQ multiplex PCR; TCRdb's copy keeps in-frame clones and lacks some. This table holds almost 250,000 clones, 65% to 70% found once. V was shortened by 10 bases and J by 1 base, with 13 bases between the two germline ends. This CDR3 has 13 residues. The V gene's germline CDR1 is ENHRY and CDR2 SYGVKD. The chain uses TRBV10-3 and TRBJ1-2; D gene unclear. The material sequenced was CD4+ T cells sorted from blood, taken at week 0. This sequence was found in a human donor with alopecia areata. CDR3 sequence: CATNLGGNYGYTF. The CDR3 region has the DNA TGTGCCACGAATTTGGGCGGTAACTATGGCTACACCTTC.